Below, 22 T cell receptor beta chains from the same sample are listed, as sequenced in a study of shared clonotypes between healthy human individuals. Profiled with immunoSEQ multiplex PCR; TCRdb holds only in-frame clones, not every one. This sample carries some 650,000 clones, roughly 97% of them seen once, and the ten largest clones take approximately 0.057%. The sample was naive CD4+ T cells sorted from blood. Sample subset: CD45RA+ positively selected. Receptors originate from a woman in her 30s in good health.

The chain links TRBV5-1 to TRBJ2-3; TRBD2 agrees at 11 bases. Looked up from germline, CDR1 is SGHRS and CDR2 is YFSETQ. This CDR3 spans 16 amino acids. V dropped 4 bases and J dropped 6; count of bases not matched to a gene: 10. Here the CDR3 DNA reads TGCGCCAGCAGCGGCGGGACTAGCGGCAAGAAGGATACGCAGTATTTT. Amino acids: CASSGGTSGKKDTQYF.

The V gene is TRBV19, the J gene TRBJ1-5; D is uncertain. This CDR3 is built from 15 residues. V was shortened by 10 bases and J by 4 bases, with 20 bases between the two germline ends. Germline V CDR1 and CDR2: LNHDA, SQIVND (reference sequence). In nucleotides, the CDR3 is TGTGCCAACCAGGACCGGGAGGACCCGAATCAGCCCCAGCATTTT. Its protein product is CANQDREDPNQPQHF.

J is TRBJ2-7 and V is TRBV27; 9 bases match TRBD2. The CDR3 runs to 16 residues. Unmatched junction bases numbered 12, after V lost 5 bases and J lost 4 bases. Germline values: CDR1 MNHEY, CDR2 SMNVEV (reference sequence). As DNA, the CDR3 is TGTGCCAGCAGTCCGAAACGACTAGCGGAGAAATACGAGCAGTACTTC. Translation gives CASSPKRLAEKYEQYF.

This rearrangement joins TRBV10-3 to TRBJ1-1; TRBD1 matches 9 bases. The V gene's germline CDR1 is ENHRY and CDR2 SYGVKD. The V and J ends lost 5 bases and 2 bases, in that order; junction bases with no gene match: 3. This CDR3 contains 14 residues. The CDR3 DNA reads TGTGCCATCAGTTCGGACAGGGGTAACACTGAAGCTTTCTTT. Translating gives CAISSDRGNTEAFF.

The V call is TRBV25-1, the J call TRBJ2-7; 10 bases fit TRBD2. V was pared by 3 bases and J by 3 bases, with 5 bases of the junction left unmatched. The germline V gene has CDR1 MGHDK and CDR2 SYGVNS. This CDR3 region has 15 residues. As DNA, the CDR3 is TGTGCCAGCAGTGACCAAAGGACTAGCGGCTACGAGCAGTACTTC. Encoded protein: CASSDQRTSGYEQYF.

The chain joins TRBV7-2 to TRBJ2-5; D remains ambiguous. The CDR3 extends over 11 amino acids. Germline V gene lookup returns CDR1 SGHTA and CDR2 FQGNSA. V was cut by 6 bases and J by 5 bases, with 7 bases left in between. The CDR3 region has the DNA TGTGCCAGCAGGTTGTGGGAGACCCAGTACTTC. Translation gives CASRLWETQYF.

This chain joins TRBV6-5 and TRBJ1-2; perhaps TRBD1 as D (6 bases). V was trimmed by 6 bases and J by 4 bases, leaving 15 bases between them. The germline gives CDR1 MNHEY, CDR2 SVGAGI. The CDR3 sequence is 14 residues long. The CDR3, as DNA: TGTGCCAGCAGCTTTGGGGGGGCTGCCTATGGCTACACCTTC. Protein product: CASSFGGAAYGYTF.

The chain links TRBV2 to TRBJ2-4; maybe TRBD1 (5 bases). CDR3 length: 16 residues. Deletions cut 5 bases from V and 0 bases from J, with 14 bases between. Germline-derived CDR1 and CDR2 are SNHLY and FYNNEI. DNA for the CDR3: TGTGCCAGCAGTTTACAGCCAGGGCTAGCCAAAAACATTCAGTACTTC. Protein product: CASSLQPGLAKNIQYF.

The genes are TRBV29-1 and TRBJ2-1, with 9 bases fitting TRBD1. The CDR3 spans 12 residues. The germline V gene has CDR1 SQVTM and CDR2 ANQGSEA. Losses at the gene ends were 8 bases for V and 7 bases for J; bases not matched to a gene: 6. CDR3 amino acids: CSYHDRGNEQFF. CDR3 nucleotide sequence: TGCAGCTACCACGACAGGGGGAATGAGCAGTTCTTC.

CDR3 sequence reads: CASSRLAGRNTGELFF. The CDR3 coding sequence is TGTGCCAGCAGTAGACTAGCGGGCAGGAACACCGGGGAGCTGTTTTTT. This chain links TRBV2 with TRBJ2-2, with 10 positions matching TRBD2. CDR3 length: 16 amino acids. The germline V gene encodes CDR1 SNHLY and CDR2 FYNNEI. V trimming: 5 bases; J trimming: 1 base; junction bases outside the gene matches: 4.

The rearrangement links TRBV6-6 to TRBJ2-1; 7 bases are shared with TRBD2. The CDR3 is 12 amino acids. Germline CDR1 and CDR2: MNHNY and SVGAGI (reference sequence). With V trimmed by 5 bases and J by 9 bases, 4 bases remained unmatched. In nucleotides, the CDR3 is TGTGCCAGCAGTGGACTAGGCGGTGAGCAGTTCTTC. Protein sequence: CASSGLGGEQFF.

The gene calls are TRBV19 and TRBJ2-3; D is tentatively TRBD1 or TRBD2 (5 bases each). Germline loops: CDR1 LNHDA, CDR2 SQIVND (reference sequence). V gave up 0 bases and J gave up 5 bases, with 15 bases separating them. The CDR3 has 16 amino acids. In nucleotides, the CDR3 is TGTGCCAGTAGTATAGAATTGGGACGGATTCAAGATACGCAGTATTTT. It is translated as CASSIELGRIQDTQYF.

This chain links TRBV7-2 with TRBJ2-7; no clear D gene. V was trimmed by 4 bases and J by 0 bases, leaving 4 bases between them. CDR3 length equals 12 residues. CDR1 is SGHTA, CDR2 FQGNSA, per germline. CDR3 in amino acids: CASSSYSYEQYF. In nucleotides, the CDR3 is TGTGCCAGCAGCTCATACTCCTACGAGCAGTACTTC.

The rearrangement links TRBV29-1 to TRBJ1-1; D gene ambiguous. Germline V gives CDR1 SQVTM, CDR2 ANQGSEA. The CDR3 extends over 13 amino acids. V lost 7 bases to trimming and J lost 2 bases, with 14 bases between them. The CDR3 sequence: CSAADGENTEAFF. CDR3 DNA sequence: TGCAGCGCTGCTGACGGGGAAAACACTGAAGCTTTCTTT. Using reference TRBV29-1 and TRBJ1-1 for the parts outside the CDR3, the full variable domain is SAVISQKPSRDICQRGTSLTIQCQVDSQVTMMFWYRQQPGQSLTLIATANQGSEATYESGFVIDKFPISRPNLTFSTLTVSNMSPEDSSIYLCSAADGENTEAFFGQGTRLTVV.

The V and J genes are TRBV6-5 and TRBJ1-5, with D possibly matching TRBD1 (6 bases). The germline V gene has CDR1 MNHEY and CDR2 SVGAGI. V was pared by 5 bases and J by 2 bases, with 13 bases between. The CDR3 is 15 amino acids. CDR3 sequence (DNA): TGTGCCAGCAGTGCGGACAGATCGCGCAATCAGCCCCAGCATTTT. Translation: CASSADRSRNQPQHF.

The chain carries TRBV23-1 and TRBJ2-3; 8 nucleotides agree with TRBD1. TRBV23-1 is placed among ORFs of uncertain function. There are 19 residues in the CDR3. V was pared by 0 bases and J by 0 bases, with 11 bases of the junction left unmatched. Here the CDR3 DNA reads TGCGCCAGCAGTCAATCCGGGACAGGCCCCTTTTCTAGCACAGATACGCAGTATTTT. Translating gives CASSQSGTGPFSSTDTQYF.

The rearrangement links TRBV4-1 to TRBJ1-2; 10 nucleotides line up with TRBD1. Trimming cost V 5 bases and J 4 bases; bases outside gene matches: 7. Germline V gene data show CDR1 as MGHRA and CDR2 as YSYEKL. This CDR3 is built from 15 residues. The DNA for the CDR3 is TGCGCCAGCAGCGGCCGGGACAGGGGCACCTATGGCTACACCTTC. Its protein product is CASSGRDRGTYGYTF.

The chain carries TRBV11-2 and TRBJ2-5; weak D call: TRBD2 (6 bases). Germline assignment: CDR1 SGHAT and CDR2 FQNNGV. Deletions cut 8 bases from V and 7 bases from J, with 20 bases between. There are 14 residues in the CDR3. CDR3 region: CASRRPGLEGTQYF. CDR3 nucleotide sequence: TGTGCCAGCCGCCGTCCGGGCTTGGAGGGGACCCAGTACTTC.

CDR3 loop: CASSAQGFPEAFF. The CDR3 nucleotides read TGCGCCAGCAGTGCACAGGGGTTCCCTGAAGCTTTCTTT. J is TRBJ1-1 and V is TRBV23-1, with 7 bases lining up with TRBD1. TRBV23-1 is flagged as an ORF with uncertain function. Germline trimming cut 5 bases from V and 6 bases from J; bases unmatched to any gene: 6. The CDR3 contains 13 residues.

This sequence joins TRBV6-6 and TRBJ1-2; no definite D call. The germline V gene encodes CDR1 MNHNY and CDR2 SVGAGI (reference sequence). The CDR3 is 14 residues long. V lost 2 bases and J lost 5, with 12 bases in between. CDR3 DNA: TGTGCCAGCAGTTACCATGCAGGAGGATATGGCTACACCTTC. Protein sequence: CASSYHAGGYGYTF.

J is TRBJ1-1 and V is TRBV28; no reliable D call. Germline CDR1 and CDR2: MDHEN and SYDVKM. Trimming left V 3 bases short and J 4 bases short, with 6 bases between. The CDR3 consists of 12 residues. In DNA form, the CDR3 reads TGTGCCAGCAGTTTTTGGGGCACTGAAGCTTTCTTT. Translated, it gives CASSFWGTEAFF.

The CDR3 coding sequence is TGTGCCAGACGGGAAACTAGCGGGAGGGCCTTGGTCAATGAGCAGTTCTTC. Translation: CARRETSGRALVNEQFF. The chain links TRBV19 to TRBJ2-1, with 13 nucleotides matching TRBD2. The CDR3 is 17 amino acids. The junction had 14 bases not matched to a gene; V was cut back by 9 bases and J by 6 bases. In germline, CDR1 is LNHDA, CDR2 SQIVND (reference sequence).